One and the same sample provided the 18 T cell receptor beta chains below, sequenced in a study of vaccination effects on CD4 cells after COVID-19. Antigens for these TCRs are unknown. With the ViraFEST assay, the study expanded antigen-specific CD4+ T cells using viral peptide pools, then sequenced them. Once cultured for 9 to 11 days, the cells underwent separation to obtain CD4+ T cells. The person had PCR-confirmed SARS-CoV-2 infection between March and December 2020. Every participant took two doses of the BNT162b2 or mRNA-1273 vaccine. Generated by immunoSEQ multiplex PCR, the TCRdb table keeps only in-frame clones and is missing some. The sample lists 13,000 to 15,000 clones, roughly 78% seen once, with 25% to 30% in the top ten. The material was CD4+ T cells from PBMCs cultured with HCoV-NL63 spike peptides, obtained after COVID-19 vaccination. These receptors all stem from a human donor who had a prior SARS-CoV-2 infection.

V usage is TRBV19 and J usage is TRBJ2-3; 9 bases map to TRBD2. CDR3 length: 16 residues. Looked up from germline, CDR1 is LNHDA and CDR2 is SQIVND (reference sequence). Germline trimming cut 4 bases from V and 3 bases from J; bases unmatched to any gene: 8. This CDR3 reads CASSKIAGVITDTQYF. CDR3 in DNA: TGTGCCAGTAGTAAAATAGCGGGAGTTATAACAGATACGCAGTATTTT.

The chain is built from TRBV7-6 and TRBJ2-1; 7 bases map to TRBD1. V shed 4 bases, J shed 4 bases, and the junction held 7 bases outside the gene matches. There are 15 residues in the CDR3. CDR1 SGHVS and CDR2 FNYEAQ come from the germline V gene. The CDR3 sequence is CASSSWGQQYNEQFF. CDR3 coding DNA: TGTGCCAGCAGCTCATGGGGACAGCAGTACAATGAGCAGTTCTTC.

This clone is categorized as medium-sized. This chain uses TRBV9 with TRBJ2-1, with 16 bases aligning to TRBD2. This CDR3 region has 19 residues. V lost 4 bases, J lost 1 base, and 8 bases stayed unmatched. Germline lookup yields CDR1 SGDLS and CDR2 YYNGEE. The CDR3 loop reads CASSPTGLAGGRSYNEQFF. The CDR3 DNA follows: TGTGCCAGCAGCCCCACGGGACTAGCGGGAGGGCGATCCTACAATGAGCAGTTCTTC. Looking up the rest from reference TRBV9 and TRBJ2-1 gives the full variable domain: DSGVTQTPKHLITATGQRVTLRCSPRSGDLSVYWYQQSLDQGLQFLIQYYNGEERAKGNILERFSAQQFPDLHSELNLSSLELGDSALYFCASSPTGLAGGRSYNEQFFGPGTRLTVL.

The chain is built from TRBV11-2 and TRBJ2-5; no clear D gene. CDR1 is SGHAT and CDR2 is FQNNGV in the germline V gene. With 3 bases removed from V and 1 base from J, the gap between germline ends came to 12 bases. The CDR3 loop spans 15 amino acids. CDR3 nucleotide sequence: TGTGCCAGCAGCTTTGCAGGCGACCGCCAAGAGACCCAGTACTTC. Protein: CASSFAGDRQETQYF.

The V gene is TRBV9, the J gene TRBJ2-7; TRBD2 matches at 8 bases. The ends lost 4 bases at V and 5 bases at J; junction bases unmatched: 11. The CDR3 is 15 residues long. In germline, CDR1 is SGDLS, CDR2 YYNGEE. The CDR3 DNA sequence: TGTGCCAGCAGCAAGCATAGTAGCGGGGACAACGAGCAGTACTTC. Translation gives CASSKHSSGDNEQYF.

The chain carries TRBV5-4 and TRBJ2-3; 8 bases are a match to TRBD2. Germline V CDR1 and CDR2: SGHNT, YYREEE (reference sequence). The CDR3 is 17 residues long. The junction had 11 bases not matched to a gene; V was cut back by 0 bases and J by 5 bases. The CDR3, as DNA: TGTGCCAGCAGCTTGGTTCCTCCGGGACTAGGCAAAGATACGCAGTATTTT. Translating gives CASSLVPPGLGKDTQYF.

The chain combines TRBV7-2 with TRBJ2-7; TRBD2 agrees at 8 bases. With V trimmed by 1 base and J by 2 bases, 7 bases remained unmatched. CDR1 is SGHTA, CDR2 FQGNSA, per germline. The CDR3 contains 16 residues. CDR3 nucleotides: TGTGCCAGCAGCTTAGTTGGGGCGGGGGGAGCCTACGAGCAGTACTTC. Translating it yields CASSLVGAGGAYEQYF. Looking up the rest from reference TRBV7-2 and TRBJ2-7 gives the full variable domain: GAGVSQSPSNKVTEKGKDVELRCDPISGHTALYWYRQSLGQGLEFLIYFQGNSAPDKSGLPSDRFSAERTGGSVSTLTIQRTQQEDSAVYLCASSLVGAGGAYEQYFGPGTRLTVT.

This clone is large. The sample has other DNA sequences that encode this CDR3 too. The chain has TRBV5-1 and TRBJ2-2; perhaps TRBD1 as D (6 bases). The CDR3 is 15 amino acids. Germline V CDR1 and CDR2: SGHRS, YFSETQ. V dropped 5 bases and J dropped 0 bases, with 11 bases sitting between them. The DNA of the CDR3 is TGCGCCAGCAGTCCCAGGGGTACGAACACCGGGGAGCTGTTTTTT. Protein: CASSPRGTNTGELFF.

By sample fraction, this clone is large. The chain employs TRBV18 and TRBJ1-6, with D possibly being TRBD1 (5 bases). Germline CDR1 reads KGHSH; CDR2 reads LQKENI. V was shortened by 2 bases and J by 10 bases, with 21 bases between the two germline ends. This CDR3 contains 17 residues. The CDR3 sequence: CASSPRSLGTSGSPLHF. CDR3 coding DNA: TGTGCCAGCTCACCAAGGAGTTTGGGGACGTCGGGCTCACCCCTCCACTTT. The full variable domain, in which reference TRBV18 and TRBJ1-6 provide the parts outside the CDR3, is NAGVMQNPRHLVRRRGQEARLRCSPMKGHSHVYWYRQLPEEGLKFMVYLQKENIIDESGMPKERFSAEFPKEGPSILRIQQVVRGDSAAYFCASSPRSLGTSGSPLHFGNGTRLTVT.

CDR3 nucleotide sequence: TGTGCCAGCAGCTTAACAGGGGGTAGGGTCACAGATACGCAGTATTTT. Its protein product is CASSLTGGRVTDTQYF. The rearrangement joins TRBV7-9 to TRBJ2-3, with TRBD1 matching 8 bases. Per germline, CDR1 SEHNR and CDR2 FQNEAQ (reference sequence). The V gene end was trimmed by 2 bases and the J gene end by 2 bases; junction bases not matched to a gene: 6. CDR3 length equals 16 residues.

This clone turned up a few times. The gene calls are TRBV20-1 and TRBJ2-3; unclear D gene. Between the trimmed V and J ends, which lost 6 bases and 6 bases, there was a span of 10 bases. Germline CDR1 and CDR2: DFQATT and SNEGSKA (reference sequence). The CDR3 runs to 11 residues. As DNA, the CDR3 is TGCAGTGCCGGTTATGTCGATACGCAGTATTTT. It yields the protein CSAGYVDTQYF.

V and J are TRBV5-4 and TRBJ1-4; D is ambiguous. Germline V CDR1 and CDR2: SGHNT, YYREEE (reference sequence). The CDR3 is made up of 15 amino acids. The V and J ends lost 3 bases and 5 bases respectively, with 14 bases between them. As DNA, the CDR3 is TGTGCCAGCAGCTCCCCAAAGGAGGGAAATGAAAAACTGTTTTTT. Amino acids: CASSSPKEGNEKLFF.

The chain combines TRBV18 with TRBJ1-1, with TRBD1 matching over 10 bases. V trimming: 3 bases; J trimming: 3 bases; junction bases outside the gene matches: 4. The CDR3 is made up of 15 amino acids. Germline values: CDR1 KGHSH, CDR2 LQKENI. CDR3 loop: CASSPDRGRYTEAFF. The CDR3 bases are TGTGCCAGCTCACCCGACAGGGGGCGATACACTGAAGCTTTCTTT.

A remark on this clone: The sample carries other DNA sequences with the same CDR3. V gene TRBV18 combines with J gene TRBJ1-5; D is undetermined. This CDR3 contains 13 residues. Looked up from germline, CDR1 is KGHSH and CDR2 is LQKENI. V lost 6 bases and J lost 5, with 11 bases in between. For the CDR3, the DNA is TGTGCCAGCTCGCCTCTCGAGGATCAGCCCCAGCATTTT. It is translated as CASSPLEDQPQHF.

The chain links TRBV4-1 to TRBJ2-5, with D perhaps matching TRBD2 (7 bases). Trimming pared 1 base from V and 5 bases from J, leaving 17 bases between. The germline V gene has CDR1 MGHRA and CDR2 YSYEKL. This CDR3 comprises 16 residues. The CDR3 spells CASSQGVSGGRETQYF. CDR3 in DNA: TGCGCCAGCAGCCAAGGGGTTTCGGGGGGCCGGGAGACCCAGTACTTC.

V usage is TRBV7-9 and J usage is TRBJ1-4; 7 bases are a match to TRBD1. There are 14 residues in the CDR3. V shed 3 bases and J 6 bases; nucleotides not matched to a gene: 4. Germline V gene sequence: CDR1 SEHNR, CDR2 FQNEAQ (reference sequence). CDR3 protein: CASSFTGTDEKLFF. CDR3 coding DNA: TGTGCCAGCAGCTTTACGGGGACAGATGAAAAACTGTTTTTT.

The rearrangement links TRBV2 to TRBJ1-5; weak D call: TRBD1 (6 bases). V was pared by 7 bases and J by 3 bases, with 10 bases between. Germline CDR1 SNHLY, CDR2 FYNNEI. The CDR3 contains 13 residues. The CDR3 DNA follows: TGTGCCAGCAACGGACAGTTCAATCAGCCCCAGCATTTT. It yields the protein CASNGQFNQPQHF.

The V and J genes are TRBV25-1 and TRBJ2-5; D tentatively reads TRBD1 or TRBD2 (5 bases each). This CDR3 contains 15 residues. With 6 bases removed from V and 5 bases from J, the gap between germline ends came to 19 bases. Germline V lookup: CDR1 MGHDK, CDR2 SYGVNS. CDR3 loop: CASRSGTQRTETQYF. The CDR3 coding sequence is TGTGCCAGCAGATCCGGGACCCAAAGGACGGAGACCCAGTACTTC.